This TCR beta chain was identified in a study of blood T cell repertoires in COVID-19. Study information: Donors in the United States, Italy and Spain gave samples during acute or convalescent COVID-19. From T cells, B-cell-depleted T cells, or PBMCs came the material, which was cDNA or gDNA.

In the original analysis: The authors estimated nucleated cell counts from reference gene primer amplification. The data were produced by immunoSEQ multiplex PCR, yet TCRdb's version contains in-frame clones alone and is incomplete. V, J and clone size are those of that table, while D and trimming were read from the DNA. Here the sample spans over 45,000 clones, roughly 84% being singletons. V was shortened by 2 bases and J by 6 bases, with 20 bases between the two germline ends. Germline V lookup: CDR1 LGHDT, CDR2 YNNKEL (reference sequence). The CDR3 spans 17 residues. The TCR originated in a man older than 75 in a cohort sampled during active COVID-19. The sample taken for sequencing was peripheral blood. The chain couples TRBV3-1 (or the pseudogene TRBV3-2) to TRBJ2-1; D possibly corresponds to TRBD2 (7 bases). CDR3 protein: CASSQLREGGPSNEQFF. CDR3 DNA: TGTGCCAGCAGCCAACTTCGAGAGGGGGGGCCTTCCAATGAGCAGTTCTTC.